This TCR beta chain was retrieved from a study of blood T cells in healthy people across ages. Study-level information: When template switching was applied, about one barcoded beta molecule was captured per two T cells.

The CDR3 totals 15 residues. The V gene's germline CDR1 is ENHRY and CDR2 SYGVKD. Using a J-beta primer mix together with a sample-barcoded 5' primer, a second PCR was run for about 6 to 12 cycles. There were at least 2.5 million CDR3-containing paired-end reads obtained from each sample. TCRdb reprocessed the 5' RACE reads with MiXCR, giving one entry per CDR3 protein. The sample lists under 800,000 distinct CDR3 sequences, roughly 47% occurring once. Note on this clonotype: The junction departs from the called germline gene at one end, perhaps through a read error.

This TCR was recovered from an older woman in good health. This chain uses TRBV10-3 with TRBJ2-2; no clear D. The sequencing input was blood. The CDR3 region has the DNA TGTGCCATCAGTAGTCGTAAAGACTCCACCGAGGAGCTGTTTTTT. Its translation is CAISSRKDSTEELFF.